This TCR beta chain was observed in a study of cytomegalovirus exposure and HLA in healthy donors. PCR amplification relied on 60 Vbeta primers (plus 13 Jbeta primers). Clones were read by immunoSEQ multiplex PCR, and TCRdb kept only the in-frame ones, dropping some. The table shows more than 60,000 clones, with around 74% occurring only once. The table lists this clone with a few counts. Germline CDR1 and CDR2: SGHNT and YYREEE (reference sequence). The CDR3 is 16 residues long. After removal of 4 bases from V and 1 base from J, the junction contained 8 bases not matched to a gene. The clonotype comes from a male donor in good health and CMV-seropositive. Material for sequencing was PBMCs. The chain is built from TRBV5-4 and TRBJ2-1; TRBD2 aligns across 7 bases. The CDR3 loop is CASSPALLASYNEQFF. CDR3 DNA: TGTGCCAGCAGCCCCGCTCTACTAGCGTCCTACAATGAGCAGTTCTTC.